This T cell receptor (beta chain) was sequenced for a study of T cells in Graves' hyperthyroidism and ophthalmopathy. Study outcomes and limitations: The model made its ophthalmopathy prediction, and onset followed a median about 6.8 months later. The majority of expanded thyroid clonotypes above 0.001 also appeared in blood.

Amplified TCR beta CDR3 regions came from RNA transcripts. The HTBI primer set was used in a first-round RT-PCR of the TCR CDR3. TCRdb re-derived calls from the multiplex PCR reads in MiXCR, one entry per CDR3 protein. This sample carries roughly 510,000 distinct CDR3 sequences, about 20% of them seen once, and the ten largest clones take approximately 26%. On this clonotype: The antigen remains undetermined. One junction end does not reproduce the germline sequence, and a read error may be involved.

The receptor comes from a man aged 18-30 years with Graves' hyperthyroidism. Sequencing used blood.

CDR3 sequence (DNA): TGTGCCAGCAGTTCCGCAGGGGGCTCCCAAGAGACCAAGTACTTC. Amino acids: CASSSAGGSQETKYF. The chain links TRBV6-5 to TRBJ2-5; 8 nucleotides agree with TRBD1. The CDR3 sequence is 15 residues long. Looked up from germline, CDR1 is MNHEY and CDR2 is SVGAGI.